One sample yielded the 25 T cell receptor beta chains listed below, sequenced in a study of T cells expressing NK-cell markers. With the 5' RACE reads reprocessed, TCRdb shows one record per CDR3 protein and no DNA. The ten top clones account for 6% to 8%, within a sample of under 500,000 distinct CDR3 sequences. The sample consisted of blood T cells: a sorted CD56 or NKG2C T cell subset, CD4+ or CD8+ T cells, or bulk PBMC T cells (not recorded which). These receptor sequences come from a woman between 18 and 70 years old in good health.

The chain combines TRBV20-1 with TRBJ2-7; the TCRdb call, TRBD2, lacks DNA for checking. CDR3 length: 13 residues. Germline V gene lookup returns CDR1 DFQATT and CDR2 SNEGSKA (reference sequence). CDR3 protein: CSARGTPIYEQYF.

CDR3 residues: CATSDPRGGETQYF. V gene TRBV24-1 combines with J gene TRBJ2-5; checking the TCRdb D call of TRBD2 is not possible without DNA. Germline-derived CDR1 and CDR2 are KGHDR and SFDVKD. CDR3 size: 14 residues.

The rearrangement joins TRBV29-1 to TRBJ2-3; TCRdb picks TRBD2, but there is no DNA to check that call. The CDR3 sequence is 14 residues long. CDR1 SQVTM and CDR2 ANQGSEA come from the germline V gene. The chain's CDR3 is CSVGLAFGTDTQYF.

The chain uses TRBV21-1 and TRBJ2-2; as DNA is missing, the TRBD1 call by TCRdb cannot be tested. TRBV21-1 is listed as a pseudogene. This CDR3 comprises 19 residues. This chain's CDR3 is CASSRRTGGRSRCTGELFF.

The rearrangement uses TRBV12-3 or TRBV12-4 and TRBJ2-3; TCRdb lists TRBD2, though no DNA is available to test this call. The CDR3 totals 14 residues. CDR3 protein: CASQIRREGDTQYF.

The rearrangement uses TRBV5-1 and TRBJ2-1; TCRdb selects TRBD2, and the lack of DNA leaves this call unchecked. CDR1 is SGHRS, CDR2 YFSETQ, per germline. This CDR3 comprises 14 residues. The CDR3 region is CASRVAGGPDEQFF.

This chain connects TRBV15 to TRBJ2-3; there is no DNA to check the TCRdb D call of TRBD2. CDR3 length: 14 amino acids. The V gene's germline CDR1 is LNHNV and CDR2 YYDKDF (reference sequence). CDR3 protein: CATSRVVGADTQYF.

The CDR3 protein is CASSQTGTGELFF. V gene TRBV4-3 combines with J gene TRBJ2-2; TCRdb calls TRBD1, which cannot be checked without DNA. Looked up from germline, CDR1 is LGHNA and CDR2 is YSLEER. This CDR3 contains 13 residues.

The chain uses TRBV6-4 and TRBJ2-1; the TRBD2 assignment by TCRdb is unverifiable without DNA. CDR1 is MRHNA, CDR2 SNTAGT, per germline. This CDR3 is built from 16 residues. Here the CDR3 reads CASSESGSIESNEQFF.

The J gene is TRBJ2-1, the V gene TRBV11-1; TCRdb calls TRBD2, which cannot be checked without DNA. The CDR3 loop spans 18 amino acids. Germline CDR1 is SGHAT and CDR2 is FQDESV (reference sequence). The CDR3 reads CASSLPSSLAGTPNEQFF.

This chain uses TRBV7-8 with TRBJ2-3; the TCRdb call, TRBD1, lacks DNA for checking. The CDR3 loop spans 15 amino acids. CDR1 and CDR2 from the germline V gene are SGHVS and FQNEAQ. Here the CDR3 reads CASNRLGQDTDTQYF.

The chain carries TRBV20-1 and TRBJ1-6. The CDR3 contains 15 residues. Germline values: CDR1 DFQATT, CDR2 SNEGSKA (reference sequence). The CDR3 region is CSARDSTSYNSPLHF.

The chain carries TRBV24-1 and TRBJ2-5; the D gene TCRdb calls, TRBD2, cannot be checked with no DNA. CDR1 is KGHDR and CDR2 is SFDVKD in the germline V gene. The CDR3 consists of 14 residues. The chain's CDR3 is CATSDLAGAETQYF.

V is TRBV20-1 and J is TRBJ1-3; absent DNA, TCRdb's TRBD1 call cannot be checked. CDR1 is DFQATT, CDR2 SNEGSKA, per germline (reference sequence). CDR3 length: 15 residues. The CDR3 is CSARDNRGSGNTIYF.

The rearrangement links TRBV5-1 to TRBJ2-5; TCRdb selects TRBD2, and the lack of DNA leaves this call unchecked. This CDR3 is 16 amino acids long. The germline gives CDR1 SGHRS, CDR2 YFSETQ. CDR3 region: CASSLEGVAGGETQYF.

CDR3 protein: CASGPGGQGADTQYF. The rearrangement uses TRBV12-3 or TRBV12-4 and TRBJ2-3; TCRdb designates TRBD1, a call that cannot be tested without DNA. The CDR3 is 15 amino acids.

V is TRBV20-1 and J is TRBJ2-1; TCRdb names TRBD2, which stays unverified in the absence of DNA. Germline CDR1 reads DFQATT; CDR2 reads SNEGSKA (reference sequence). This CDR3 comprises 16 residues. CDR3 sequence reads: CSARAGLASSYNEQFF.

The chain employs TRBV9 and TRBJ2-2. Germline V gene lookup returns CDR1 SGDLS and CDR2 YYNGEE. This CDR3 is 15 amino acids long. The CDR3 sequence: CASSVATGNTGELFF.

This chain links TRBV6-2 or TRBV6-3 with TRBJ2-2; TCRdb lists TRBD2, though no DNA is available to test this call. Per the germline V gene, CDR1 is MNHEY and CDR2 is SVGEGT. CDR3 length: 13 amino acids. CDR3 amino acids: CASTSGRTGELFF.

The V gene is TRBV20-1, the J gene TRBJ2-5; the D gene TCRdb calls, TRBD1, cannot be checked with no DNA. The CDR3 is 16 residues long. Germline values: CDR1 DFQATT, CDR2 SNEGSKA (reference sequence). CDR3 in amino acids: CSARASQRAIRETQYF.

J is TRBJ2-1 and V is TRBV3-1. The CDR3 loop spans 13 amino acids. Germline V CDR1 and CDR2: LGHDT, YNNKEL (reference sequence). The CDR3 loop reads CASSHTTKIGQFF.

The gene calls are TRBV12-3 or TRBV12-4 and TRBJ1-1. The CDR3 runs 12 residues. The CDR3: CATHGVRTEAFF.

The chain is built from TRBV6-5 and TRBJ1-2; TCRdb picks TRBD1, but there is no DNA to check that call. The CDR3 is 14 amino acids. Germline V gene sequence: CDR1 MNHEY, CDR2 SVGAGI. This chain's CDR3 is CASSYQRTGEGYTF.

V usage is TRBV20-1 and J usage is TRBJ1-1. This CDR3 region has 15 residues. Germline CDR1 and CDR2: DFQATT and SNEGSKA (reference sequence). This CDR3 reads CSARDRGLLHTEAFF.

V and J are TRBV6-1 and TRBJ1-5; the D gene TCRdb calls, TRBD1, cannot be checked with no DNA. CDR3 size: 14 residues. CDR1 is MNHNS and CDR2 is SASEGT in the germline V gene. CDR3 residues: CASRSDRGDQPQHF.